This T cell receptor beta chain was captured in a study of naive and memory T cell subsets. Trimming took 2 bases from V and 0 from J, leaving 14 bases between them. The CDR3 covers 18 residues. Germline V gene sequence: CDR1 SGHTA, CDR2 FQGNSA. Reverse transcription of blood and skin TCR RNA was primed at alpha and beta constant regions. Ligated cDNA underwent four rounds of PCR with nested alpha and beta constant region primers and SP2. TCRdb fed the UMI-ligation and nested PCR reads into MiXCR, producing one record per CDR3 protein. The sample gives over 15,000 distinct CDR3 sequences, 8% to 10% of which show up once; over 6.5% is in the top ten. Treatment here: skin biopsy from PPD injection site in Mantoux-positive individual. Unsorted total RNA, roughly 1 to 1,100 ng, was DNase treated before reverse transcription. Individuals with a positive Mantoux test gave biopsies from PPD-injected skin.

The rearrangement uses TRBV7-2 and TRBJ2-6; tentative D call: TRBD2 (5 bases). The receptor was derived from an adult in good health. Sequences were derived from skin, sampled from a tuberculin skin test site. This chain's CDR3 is CASSLSRGGTSGANVLTF. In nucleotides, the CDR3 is TGTGCCAGCAGCTTATCCCGGGGTGGAACCTCTGGGGCCAACGTCCTGACTTTC.